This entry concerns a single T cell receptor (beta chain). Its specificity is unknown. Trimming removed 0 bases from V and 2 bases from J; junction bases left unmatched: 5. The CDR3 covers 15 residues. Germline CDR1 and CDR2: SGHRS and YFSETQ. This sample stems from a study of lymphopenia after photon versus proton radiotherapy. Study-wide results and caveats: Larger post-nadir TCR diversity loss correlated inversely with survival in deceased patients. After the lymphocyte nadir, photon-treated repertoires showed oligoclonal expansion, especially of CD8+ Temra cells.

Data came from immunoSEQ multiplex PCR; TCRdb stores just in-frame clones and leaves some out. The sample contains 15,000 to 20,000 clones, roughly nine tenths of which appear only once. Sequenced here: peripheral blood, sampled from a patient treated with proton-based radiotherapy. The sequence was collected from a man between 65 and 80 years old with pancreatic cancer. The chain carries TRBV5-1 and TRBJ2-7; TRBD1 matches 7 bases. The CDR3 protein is CASSLEGTATYEQYF. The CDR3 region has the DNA TGCGCCAGCAGCTTGGAAGGGACAGCTACCTACGAGCAGTACTTC. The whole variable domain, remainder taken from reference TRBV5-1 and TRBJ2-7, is KAGVTQTPRYLIKTRGQQVTLSCSPISGHRSVSWYQQTPGQGLQFLFEYFSETQRNKGNFPGRFSGRQFSNSRSEMNVSTLELGDSALYLCASSLEGTATYEQYFGPGTRLTVT.